The subject of this entry is one T cell receptor (beta chain). This sample is drawn from a study of blood T cell repertoires in COVID-19. Turning to the study itself: Nucleic acid was either cDNA or gDNA, and it came from T cells, B-cell-depleted T cells, or PBMCs.

Seattle enrolled patients during active infection and tracked them longitudinally. The CDR3 covers 11 residues. V was trimmed by 3 bases and J by 8 bases, leaving 8 bases between them. Per the germline V gene, CDR1 is GTSNPN and CDR2 is SVGIG (reference sequence). In the authors' methods: The authors estimated nucleated cell counts from reference gene primer amplification. Using immunoSEQ multiplex PCR, the repertoire was profiled, and TCRdb retains in-frame clones only, with some absent. V and J calls and clone size are copied from that table; D and trimming were computed from the DNA. The table shows about 440,000 clones, with approximately 88% occurring only once.

The clonotype was recovered from a woman in her forties or fifties with COVID-19, enrolled during active disease. The gene calls are TRBV30 and TRBJ1-3; D remains unclear. Material: peripheral blood. The CDR3 coding sequence is TGTGCCTGGAGATTAATAGACACCATATATTTT. Translation: CAWRLIDTIYF.